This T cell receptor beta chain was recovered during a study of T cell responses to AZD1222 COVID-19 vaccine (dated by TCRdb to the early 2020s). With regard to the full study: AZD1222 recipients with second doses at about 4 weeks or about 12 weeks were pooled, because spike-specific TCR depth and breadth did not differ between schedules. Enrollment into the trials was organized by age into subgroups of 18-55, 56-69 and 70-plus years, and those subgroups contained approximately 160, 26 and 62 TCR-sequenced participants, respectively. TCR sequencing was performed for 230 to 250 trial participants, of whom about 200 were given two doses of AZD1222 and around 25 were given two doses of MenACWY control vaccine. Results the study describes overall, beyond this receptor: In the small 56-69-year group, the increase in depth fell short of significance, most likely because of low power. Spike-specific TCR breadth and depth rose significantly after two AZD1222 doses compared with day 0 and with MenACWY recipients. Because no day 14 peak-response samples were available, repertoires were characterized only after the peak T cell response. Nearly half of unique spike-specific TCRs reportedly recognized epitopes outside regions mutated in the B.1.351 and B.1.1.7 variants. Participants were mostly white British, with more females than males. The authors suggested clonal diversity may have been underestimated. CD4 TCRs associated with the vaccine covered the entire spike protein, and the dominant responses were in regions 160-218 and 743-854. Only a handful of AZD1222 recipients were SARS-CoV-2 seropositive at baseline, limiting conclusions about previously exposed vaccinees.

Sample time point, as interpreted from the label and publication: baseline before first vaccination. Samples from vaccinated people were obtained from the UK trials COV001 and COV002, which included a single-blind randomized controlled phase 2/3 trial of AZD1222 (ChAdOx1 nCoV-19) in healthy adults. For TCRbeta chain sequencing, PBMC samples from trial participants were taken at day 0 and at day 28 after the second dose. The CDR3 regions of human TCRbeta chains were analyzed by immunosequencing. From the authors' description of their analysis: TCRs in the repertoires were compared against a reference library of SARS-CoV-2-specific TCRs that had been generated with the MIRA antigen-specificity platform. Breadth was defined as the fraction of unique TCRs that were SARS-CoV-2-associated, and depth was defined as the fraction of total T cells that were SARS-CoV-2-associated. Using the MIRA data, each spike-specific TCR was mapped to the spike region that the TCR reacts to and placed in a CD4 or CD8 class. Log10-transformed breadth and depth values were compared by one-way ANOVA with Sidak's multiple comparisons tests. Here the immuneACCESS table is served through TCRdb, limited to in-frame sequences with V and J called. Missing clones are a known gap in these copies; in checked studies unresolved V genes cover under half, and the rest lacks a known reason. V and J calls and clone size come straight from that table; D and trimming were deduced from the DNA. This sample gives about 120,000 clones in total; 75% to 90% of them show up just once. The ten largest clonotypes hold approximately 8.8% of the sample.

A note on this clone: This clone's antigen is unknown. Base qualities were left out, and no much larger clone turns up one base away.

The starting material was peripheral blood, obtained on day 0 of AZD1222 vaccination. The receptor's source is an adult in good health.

The CDR3 in this case is CASSRPGLAGTNYEQYF. The DNA reads as follows: TGTGCCAGCAGCCGGCCGGGACTAGCGGGGACCAACTACGAGCAGTACTTC. The sequence joins TRBV3-1 (or the pseudogene TRBV3-2) to TRBJ2-7; 13 central bases correspond to TRBD2. The CDR3 covers 17 residues, taking in both the cysteine and the phenylalanine. CDR3 DNA only is kept here, 51 bases in frame from base 1. CDR1 is given as LGHDT and CDR2 as YNNKEL, both from the germline V gene (reference sequence). V trim: 4 bases; J trim: 3 bases; unmatched bases: 9.